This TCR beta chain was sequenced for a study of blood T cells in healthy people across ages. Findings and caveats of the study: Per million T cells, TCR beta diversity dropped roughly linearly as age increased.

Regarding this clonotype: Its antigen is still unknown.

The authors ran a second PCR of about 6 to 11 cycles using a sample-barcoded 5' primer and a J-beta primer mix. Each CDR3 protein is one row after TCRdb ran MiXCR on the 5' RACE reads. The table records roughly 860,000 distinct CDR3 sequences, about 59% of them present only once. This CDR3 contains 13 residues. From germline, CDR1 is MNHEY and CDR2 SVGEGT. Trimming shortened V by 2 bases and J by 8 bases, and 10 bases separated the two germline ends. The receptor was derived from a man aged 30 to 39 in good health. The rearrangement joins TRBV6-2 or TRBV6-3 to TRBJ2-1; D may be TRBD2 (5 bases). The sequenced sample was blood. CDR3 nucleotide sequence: TGTGCCAGCAGTTACCGGTTCGGGGATGAGCAGTTCTTC. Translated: CASSYRFGDEQFF.